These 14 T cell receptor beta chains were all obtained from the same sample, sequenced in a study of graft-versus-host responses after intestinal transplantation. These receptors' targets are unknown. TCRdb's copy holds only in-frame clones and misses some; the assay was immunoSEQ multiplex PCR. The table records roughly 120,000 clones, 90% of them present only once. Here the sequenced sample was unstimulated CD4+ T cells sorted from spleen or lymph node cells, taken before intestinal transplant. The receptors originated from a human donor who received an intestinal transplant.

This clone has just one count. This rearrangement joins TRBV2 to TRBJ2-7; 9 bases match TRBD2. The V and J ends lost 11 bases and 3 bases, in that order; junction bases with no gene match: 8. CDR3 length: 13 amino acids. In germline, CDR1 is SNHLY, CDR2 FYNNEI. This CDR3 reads CAGKLAGNYEQYF. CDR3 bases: TGTGCCGGGAAGCTAGCGGGGAACTACGAGCAGTACTTC.

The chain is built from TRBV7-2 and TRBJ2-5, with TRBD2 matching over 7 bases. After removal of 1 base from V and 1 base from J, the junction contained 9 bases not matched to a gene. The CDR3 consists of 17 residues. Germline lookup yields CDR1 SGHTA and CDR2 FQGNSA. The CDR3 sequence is CASSLGLAVNLQETQYF. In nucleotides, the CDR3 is TGTGCCAGCAGCTTAGGGCTAGCGGTGAATCTCCAAGAGACCCAGTACTTC.

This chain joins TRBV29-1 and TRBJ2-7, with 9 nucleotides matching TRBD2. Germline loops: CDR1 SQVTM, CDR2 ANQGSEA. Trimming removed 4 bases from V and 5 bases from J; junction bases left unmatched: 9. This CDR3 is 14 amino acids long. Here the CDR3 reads CSVGMREGPHEQYF. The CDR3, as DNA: TGCAGCGTTGGAATGCGGGAGGGCCCCCACGAGCAGTACTTC.

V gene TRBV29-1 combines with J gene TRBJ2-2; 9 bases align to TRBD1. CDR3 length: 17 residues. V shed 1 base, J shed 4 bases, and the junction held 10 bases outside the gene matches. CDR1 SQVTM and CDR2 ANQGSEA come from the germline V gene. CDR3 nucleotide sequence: TGCAGCGTTGAAGTTAGAGGGGACAGGGTTCCCACCGGGGAGCTGTTTTTT. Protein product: CSVEVRGDRVPTGELFF.

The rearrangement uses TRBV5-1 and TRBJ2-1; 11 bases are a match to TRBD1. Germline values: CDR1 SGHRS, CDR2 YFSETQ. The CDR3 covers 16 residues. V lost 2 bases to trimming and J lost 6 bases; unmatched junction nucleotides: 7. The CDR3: CASSFEDRGLVNEQFF. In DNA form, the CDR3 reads TGCGCCAGCAGCTTTGAGGACAGGGGGCTGGTCAATGAGCAGTTCTTC.

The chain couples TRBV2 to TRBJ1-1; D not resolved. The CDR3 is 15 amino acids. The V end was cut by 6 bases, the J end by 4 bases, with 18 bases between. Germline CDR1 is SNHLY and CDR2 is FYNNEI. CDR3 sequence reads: CASRRRSSHATEAFF. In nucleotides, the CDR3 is TGTGCCAGCAGACGGAGGTCCTCCCACGCCACTGAAGCTTTCTTT.

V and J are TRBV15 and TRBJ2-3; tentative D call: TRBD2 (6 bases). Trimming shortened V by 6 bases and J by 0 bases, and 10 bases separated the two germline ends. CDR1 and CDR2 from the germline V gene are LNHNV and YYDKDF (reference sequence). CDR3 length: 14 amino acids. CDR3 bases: TGTGCCACCAGGAGTAGCGGAAGCACAGATACGCAGTATTTT. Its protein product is CATRSSGSTDTQYF.

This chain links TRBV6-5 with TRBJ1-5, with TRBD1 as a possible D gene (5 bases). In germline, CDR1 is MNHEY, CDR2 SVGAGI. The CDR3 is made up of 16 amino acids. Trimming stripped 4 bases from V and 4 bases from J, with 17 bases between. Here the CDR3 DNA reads TGTGCCAGCAGTTCCAATTTCGTGACAGTTAATCAGCCCCAGCATTTT. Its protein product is CASSSNFVTVNQPQHF.

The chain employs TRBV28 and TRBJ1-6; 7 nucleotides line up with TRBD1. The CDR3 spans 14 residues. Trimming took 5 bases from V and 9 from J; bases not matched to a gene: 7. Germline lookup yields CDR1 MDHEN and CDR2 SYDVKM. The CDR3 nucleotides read TGTGCCAGCAGTGAAGGGACAGCAAGTTCACCCCTCCACTTT. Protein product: CASSEGTASSPLHF.

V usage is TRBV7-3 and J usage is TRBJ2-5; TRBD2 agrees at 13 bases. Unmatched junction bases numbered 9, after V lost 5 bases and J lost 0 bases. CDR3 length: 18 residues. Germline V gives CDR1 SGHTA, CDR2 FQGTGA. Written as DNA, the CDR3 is TGTGCCAGCAGCCCGGGACTAGCGGGGCGAAGGTACCAAGAGACCCAGTACTTC. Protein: CASSPGLAGRRYQETQYF.

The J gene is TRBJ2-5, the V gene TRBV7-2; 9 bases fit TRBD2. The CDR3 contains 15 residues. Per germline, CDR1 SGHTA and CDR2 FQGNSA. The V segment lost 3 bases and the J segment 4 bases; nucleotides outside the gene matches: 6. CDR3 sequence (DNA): TGTGCCAGCAGCTTTGGGCTAGCGGGAATAGAGACCCAGTACTTC. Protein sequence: CASSFGLAGIETQYF.

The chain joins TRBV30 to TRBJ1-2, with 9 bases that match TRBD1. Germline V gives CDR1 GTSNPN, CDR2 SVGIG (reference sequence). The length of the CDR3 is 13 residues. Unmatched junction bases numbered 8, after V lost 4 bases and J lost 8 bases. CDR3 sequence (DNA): TGTGCCTGGACTGTGGACAGGGGATTCGGCTACACCTTC. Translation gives CAWTVDRGFGYTF.

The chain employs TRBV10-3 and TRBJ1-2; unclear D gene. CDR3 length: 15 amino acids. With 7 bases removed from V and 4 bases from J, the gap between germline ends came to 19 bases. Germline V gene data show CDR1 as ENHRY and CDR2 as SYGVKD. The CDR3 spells CAITTPGKSGYGYTF. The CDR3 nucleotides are TGTGCCATCACCACCCCGGGTAAATCCGGCTATGGCTACACCTTC.

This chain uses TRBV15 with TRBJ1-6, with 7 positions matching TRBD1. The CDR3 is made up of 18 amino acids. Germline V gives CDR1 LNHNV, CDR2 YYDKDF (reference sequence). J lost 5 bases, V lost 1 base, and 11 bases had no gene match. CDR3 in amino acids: CATSRGWDSKKNNSPLHF. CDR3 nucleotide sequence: TGTGCCACCAGCAGAGGTTGGGACAGTAAAAAGAATAATTCACCCCTCCACTTT.